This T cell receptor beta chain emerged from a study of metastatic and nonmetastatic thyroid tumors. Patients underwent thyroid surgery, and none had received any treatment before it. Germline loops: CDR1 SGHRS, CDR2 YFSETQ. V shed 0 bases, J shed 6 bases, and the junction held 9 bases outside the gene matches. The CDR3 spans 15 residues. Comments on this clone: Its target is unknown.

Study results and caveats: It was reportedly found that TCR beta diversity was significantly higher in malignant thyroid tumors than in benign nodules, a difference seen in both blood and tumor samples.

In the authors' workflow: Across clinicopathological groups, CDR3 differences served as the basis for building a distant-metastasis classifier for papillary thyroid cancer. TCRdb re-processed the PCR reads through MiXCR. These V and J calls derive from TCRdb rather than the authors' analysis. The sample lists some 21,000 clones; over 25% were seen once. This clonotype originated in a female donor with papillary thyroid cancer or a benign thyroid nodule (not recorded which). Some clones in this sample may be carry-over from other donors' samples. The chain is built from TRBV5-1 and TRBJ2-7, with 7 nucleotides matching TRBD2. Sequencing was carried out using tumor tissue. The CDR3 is CASSLAGTKGSEQYF. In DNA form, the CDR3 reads TGCGCCAGCAGCTTGGCCGGGACTAAGGGTTCCGAGCAGTACTTC.